This is a list of T cell receptor beta chains from one sample in a study of beta chain features in type 1 diabetes. Measured with immunoSEQ multiplex PCR; TCRdb has only the in-frame clones, and not every one. The top ten clones hold over 0.04% of a sample with some 500,000 clones, around 10% of them seen once. Sequencing was carried out using naive CD4+ T cells from blood. The receptors here all came from a young woman in good health. Both conserved end residues are part of each CDR3. Fields, in order: J gene, V gene, clone size, CDR3 length, D gene, CDR3 protein, CDR3 DNA. A D gene is named only where the DNA matches it firmly. Only some rows state a clone size, as once, few, many or a class for expanded clones.

TRBJ2-3	TRBV29-1	-	14	TRBD1	CSGTGGSGTDTQYF	TGCAGCGGGACAGGGGGCAGCGGCACAGATACGCAGTATTTT
TRBJ2-1	TRBV18	few	16	-	CASSPLGQGNNNEQFF	TGTGCCAGCTCACCCCTGGGGCAGGGGAACAACAATGAGCAGTTCTTC
TRBJ2-3	TRBV5-1	-	12	-	CASSLVTDTQYF	TGCGCCAGCAGCTTGGTTACAGATACGCAGTATTTT
TRBJ2-1	TRBV29-1	-	16	TRBD2	CSVENTGTSGFTEQFF	TGCAGCGTTGAAAATACCGGGACTAGCGGGTTTACTGAGCAGTTCTTC
TRBJ2-5	TRBV28	few	14	-	CASSLLGRSETQYF	TGTGCCAGCAGTTTATTGGGCAGGTCGGAGACCCAGTACTTC
TRBJ2-1	TRBV9	-	15	TRBD2	CASSAGLAGASEQFF	TGTGCCAGCAGCGCGGGACTAGCGGGAGCGAGTGAGCAGTTCTTC
TRBJ2-6	TRBV4-2	many	15	-	CASSFASSGANVLTF	TGTGCCAGCAGCTTCGCATCCTCTGGGGCCAACGTCCTGACTTTC
TRBJ2-3	TRBV7-2	few	14	-	CASSLWGAGDTQYF	TGTGCCAGCAGCTTATGGGGGGCCGGAGATACGCAGTATTTT
TRBJ2-5	TRBV7-3	-	16	TRBD2	CASSLNGAGVQETQYF	TGTGCCAGCAGCCTGAACGGGGCGGGGGTCCAAGAGACCCAGTACTTC
TRBJ1-1	TRBV7-6	-	15	-	CASSLGAVMNTEAFF	TGTGCCAGCAGCTTAGGGGCAGTAATGAACACTGAAGCTTTCTTT
TRBJ2-1	TRBV5-1	-	14	-	CASTGKGLYNEQFF	TGCGCCAGCACCGGGAAAGGACTCTACAATGAGCAGTTCTTC
TRBJ2-1	TRBV7-9	-	16	TRBD1	CASSLVTGASYNEQFF	TGTGCCAGCAGCTTAGTCACAGGGGCCTCCTACAATGAGCAGTTCTTC
TRBJ2-7	TRBV29-1	few	18	TRBD2	CSVVSGTSGTKNRYEQYF	TGCAGCGTTGTTTCCGGGACTAGCGGAACCAAAAACAGATACGAGCAGTACTTC
TRBJ2-5	TRBV6-6	-	11	-	CASSKEETQYF	TGTGCCAGCAGTAAAGAAGAGACCCAGTACTTC
TRBJ1-2	TRBV4-2	few	13	-	CASSQVGENGYTF	TGTGCCAGCAGCCAAGTAGGGGAGAATGGCTACACCTTC
TRBJ2-1	TRBV10-3	-	17	-	CAISEGPSKASSREQFF	TGTGCCATCAGTGAGGGTCCCTCTAAAGCGTCCTCTAGAGAGCAGTTCTTC
TRBJ2-7	TRBV5-1	-	12	-	CASSLEVGEQYF	TGCGCCAGCAGCTTGGAGGTAGGCGAGCAGTACTTC
TRBJ2-5	TRBV7-9	-	14	TRBD2	CASSLTSGQETQYF	TGTGCCAGCAGCTTGACTAGCGGCCAAGAGACCCAGTACTTC
TRBJ2-7	TRBV10-3	-	12	-	CAISETAYEQYF	TGTGCCATCAGTGAGACAGCCTACGAGCAGTACTTC
TRBJ2-1	TRBV5-4	few	15	TRBD1	CASSPAGGNQNEQFF	TGTGCCAGCAGCCCTGCAGGGGGAAATCAAAATGAGCAGTTCTTC
TRBJ2-3	TRBV7-8	few	17	TRBD1	CASSRVRGGLGTDTQYF	TGTGCCAGCAGTCGGGTCCGAGGGGGCTTAGGCACAGATACGCAGTATTTT
TRBJ2-2	TRBV7-9	few	15	-	CASRRGGGDTGELFF	TGTGCCAGCAGACGAGGTGGAGGAGACACCGGGGAGCTGTTTTTT
TRBJ2-1	TRBV9	few	18	TRBD2	CASSVGSGGLAGYNEQFF	TGTGCCAGCAGCGTAGGGTCTGGGGGACTAGCGGGATACAATGAGCAGTTCTTC
TRBJ2-5	TRBV7-3	-	13	-	CASSGGSMETQYF	TGTGCCAGCAGTGGGGGGTCGATGGAGACCCAGTACTTC
TRBJ2-7	TRBV5-1	-	14	TRBD2	CASSVIAGADEQYF	TGCGCCAGCAGCGTTATAGCGGGAGCTGATGAGCAGTACTTC
TRBJ1-2	TRBV29-1	few	14	-	CSAGGPSARFGYTF	TGCAGCGCTGGGGGCCCGAGCGCGAGGTTTGGCTACACCTTC
TRBJ2-7	TRBV13	few	13	-	CASSRQGGYEQYF	TGTGCCAGCAGTCGGCAGGGGGGTTACGAGCAGTACTTC
TRBJ2-6	TRBV15	-	15	-	CATSLRGAGANVLTF	TGTGCCACCAGCTTGAGGGGGGCTGGGGCCAACGTCCTGACTTTC
TRBJ2-7	TRBV13	-	12	-	CASSRRGYEQYF	TGTGCCAGCAGCCGGAGGGGTTACGAGCAGTACTTC
TRBJ2-5	TRBV28	few	13	-	CASSLPRWETQYF	TGTGCCAGCAGTTTACCCAGATGGGAGACCCAGTACTTC
TRBJ2-1	TRBV19	few	14	-	CASRGEFRKNEQFF	TGTGCCAGTAGGGGGGAATTTCGGAAAAATGAGCAGTTCTTC